What follows describes a single T cell receptor (beta chain). The data were obtained in a study of blood T cell repertoires in COVID-19. Background on the study: COVID-19 samples, acute and convalescent, were from the United States, Italy and Spain. The cDNA or gDNA used as material had been derived from T cells, B-cell-depleted T cells, or PBMCs.

Authors' methods: The assay estimated nucleated cells by amplifying reference gene primers. The assay was immunoSEQ multiplex PCR, and TCRdb's table has in-frame clones only and misses some. That table furnishes V, J and clone size, whereas the DNA furnished D and trimming. In the table there are roughly 160,000 clones, roughly 86% of which are singletons. J lost 8 bases, V lost 4 bases, and 6 bases had no gene match. Germline lookup yields CDR1 SGHNT and CDR2 YYREEE (reference sequence). The CDR3 totals 14 residues. The Seattle patients joined while their infection was active and were tracked longitudinally afterward.

The chain has TRBV5-4 and TRBJ1-2, with 12 bases aligning to TRBD1. This receptor was taken from a woman older than 75 with COVID-19, enrolled during active disease. The sample consisted of peripheral blood. The CDR3 spells CASSPGQGASGYTF. The CDR3 DNA reads as TGTGCCAGCAGCCCGGGACAGGGGGCGTCGGGCTACACCTTC.